The sequence of this T cell receptor (beta chain) was determined in a study of T cells in Graves' hyperthyroidism and ophthalmopathy. The ends lost 6 bases at V and 3 bases at J; junction bases unmatched: 5. The CDR3 sequence is 14 residues long. CDR1 and CDR2 from the germline V gene are MNHEY and SMNVEV (reference sequence). Amplification of TCR beta CDR3 regions was performed using RNA transcripts as template. The HTBI set primed first-round TCR CDR3 RT-PCR. TCRdb passed the multiplex PCR reads through MiXCR, listing each CDR3 protein once. Of 200,000 or so distinct CDR3 sequences detected, about 15% appear once; the ten largest clones hold roughly 49%.

The chain links TRBV27 to TRBJ1-5; 7 nucleotides align to TRBD1. This sequence was found in a woman aged 50 to 60 with Graves' hyperthyroidism. The sequenced sample consisted of blood. CDR3 DNA sequence: TGTGCCAGCAGGATAGGGGGCTTCAATCAGCCCCAGCATTTT. Its protein product is CASRIGGFNQPQHF.